These 28 T cell receptor beta chains originate from one sample sequenced in a study of PD-1 blockade in mismatch repair-deficient tumors. Here immunoSEQ multiplex PCR was the method, and the copy in TCRdb shows in-frame clones only, minus some. The table includes about 49,000 clones, 70% to 85% detected once. Sequenced here: PBMCs, sampled before pembrolizumab treatment. Receptor source: an adult with mismatch repair-deficient cancer.

The chain uses TRBV19 and TRBJ1-4; 7 bases fit TRBD1. This CDR3 has 14 residues. Germline CDR1 and CDR2: LNHDA and SQIVND (reference sequence). The chain's CDR3 is CATGQLVTNEKLFF. CDR3 nucleotide sequence: TGTGCGACGGGACAGCTAGTAACTAATGAAAAACTGTTTTTT.

The genes are TRBV7-9 and TRBJ1-5, with D unresolved. The CDR3 totals 13 residues. Between the trimmed V and J ends, which lost 3 bases and 6 bases, there was a span of 9 bases. CDR1 and CDR2 from the germline V gene are SEHNR and FQNEAQ (reference sequence). As DNA, the CDR3 is TGTGCCAGCAGCTTGTTGGACGGTCAGCCCCAGCATTTT. Translated, it gives CASSLLDGQPQHF.

The rearrangement joins TRBV6-5 to TRBJ2-2; D gene ambiguous. The CDR3 length is 13 residues. Germline loops: CDR1 MNHEY, CDR2 SVGAGI. Trimming took off 6 bases at V and 5 bases at J, with 10 bases between the two ends. The CDR3 sequence: CASSPAYTGELFF. CDR3 sequence (DNA): TGTGCCAGCAGCCCCGCTTATACCGGGGAGCTGTTTTTT.

The genes are TRBV27 and TRBJ2-2, with 12 positions matching TRBD1. V trimming: 6 bases; J trimming: 6 bases; junction bases outside the gene matches: 8. This CDR3 is 16 amino acids long. Looked up from germline, CDR1 is MNHEY and CDR2 is SMNVEV (reference sequence). This CDR3 reads CASSVPGTGGPGELFF. In nucleotides, the CDR3 is TGTGCCAGCAGCGTCCCCGGGACAGGGGGCCCCGGGGAGCTGTTTTTT.

The chain has TRBV7-3 and TRBJ2-7; weak D call: TRBD2 (7 bases). V lost 2 bases, J lost 5 bases, and 22 bases lay in between. Germline CDR1 and CDR2: SGHTA and FQGTGA. The CDR3 is 17 residues long. CDR3 nucleotide sequence: TGTGCCAGCAGCTTACGGGGGGCAGGGGCAGGGGTCCACGAGCAGTACTTC. Translated: CASSLRGAGAGVHEQYF.

In nucleotides, the CDR3 is TGTGCCAGCAGAACCGACAGAGGGTTAAGACTAGCAAGCACCGGGGAGCTGTTTTTT. Residues: CASRTDRGLRLASTGELFF. This sequence joins TRBV28 and TRBJ2-2; 7 bases fit TRBD2. The germline V gene encodes CDR1 MDHEN and CDR2 SYDVKM. This CDR3 region has 19 residues. V gave up 6 bases and J gave up 4 bases; unmatched junction bases: 20.

This clone was counted between two and nine times. The gene calls are TRBV27 and TRBJ2-7; TRBD2 matches 8 bases. The V segment lost 8 bases and the J segment 3 bases; nucleotides outside the gene matches: 9. The CDR3 has 14 residues. CDR1 and CDR2 (germline): MNHEY, SMNVEV (reference sequence). The CDR3 bases are TGTGCCAGCGCCCCCGGGAGGGCCCTCTACGAGCAGTACTTC. Protein: CASAPGRALYEQYF.

The V gene is TRBV15, the J gene TRBJ1-4; D unclear. Germline CDR1 and CDR2: LNHNV and YYDKDF (reference sequence). V was clipped by 6 bases and J by 4 bases, with 6 bases between them. CDR3 length: 12 residues. The CDR3 DNA sequence: TGTGCCACCAGTGGGAATAATGAAAAACTGTTTTTT. Translated: CATSGNNEKLFF.

This clone was seen a single time. The chain carries TRBV10-2 and TRBJ2-2; possible D gene TRBD1, 7 bases. The V and J ends lost 5 bases and 5 bases respectively, with 12 bases between them. The germline CDR1 and CDR2 sequences are WSHSY and SAAADI. CDR3 length equals 14 residues. The CDR3 protein is CASSPQGGTGELFF. CDR3 nucleotide sequence: TGCGCCAGCAGTCCCCAGGGGGGAACCGGGGAGCTGTTTTTT.

This clone was seen a handful of times. V gene TRBV5-6 combines with J gene TRBJ1-2; TRBD1 aligns across 7 bases. Germline V gene lookup returns CDR1 SGHDT and CDR2 YYEEEE. The CDR3 covers 16 residues. V shed 4 bases and J 3 bases; nucleotides not matched to a gene: 12. Here the CDR3 DNA reads TGTGCCAGCAGCCTTGGACAGGACTCCCACTACTATGGCTACACCTTC. Its protein product is CASSLGQDSHYYGYTF.

This chain uses TRBV7-2 with TRBJ2-7; D could derive from TRBD1 or TRBD2 (5 bases each). The germline V gene encodes CDR1 SGHTA and CDR2 FQGNSA. The CDR3 sequence is 16 residues long. The V end was cut by 5 bases, the J end by 6 bases, with 23 bases between. CDR3 DNA sequence: TGTGCCAGCAGCCGAACACCCAGGGCTCTTGAGGGCGAGCAGTACTTC. Amino acid sequence: CASSRTPRALEGEQYF.

This sequence joins TRBV11-2 and TRBJ2-5; D tentatively reads TRBD1 or TRBD2 (5 bases each). This CDR3 has 15 residues. Germline CDR1 reads SGHAT; CDR2 reads FQNNGV. Trimming stripped 1 base from V and 0 bases from J, with 9 bases between. CDR3 nucleotide sequence: TGTGCCAGCAGCTTAGGTCGGGGCTACCAAGAGACCCAGTACTTC. Translated, it gives CASSLGRGYQETQYF.

J is TRBJ2-3 and V is TRBV6-5, with D hard to call. Germline V gene lookup returns CDR1 MNHEY and CDR2 SVGAGI. Trimming took 6 bases from V and 5 from J, leaving 12 bases between them. The CDR3 has 13 residues. The CDR3 loop is CASSYPGLDTQYF. The CDR3, as DNA: TGTGCCAGCAGCTACCCTGGATTAGATACGCAGTATTTT.

This clone was detected once. V usage is TRBV29-1 and J usage is TRBJ2-1; 8 nucleotides agree with TRBD2. Germline V lookup: CDR1 SQVTM, CDR2 ANQGSEA. The length of the CDR3 is 12 residues. The CDR3 region is CAGAGGYNEQFF. The CDR3 DNA sequence: TGCGCGGGGGCGGGAGGTTACAATGAGCAGTTCTTC.

The CDR3 reads CAWKGQGANGAFF. The CDR3 nucleotides read TGTGCCTGGAAGGGACAGGGAGCGAATGGAGCTTTCTTT. This sequence joins TRBV30 and TRBJ1-1, with 9 bases lining up with TRBD1. V trimming: 4 bases; J trimming: 10 bases; junction bases outside the gene matches: 10. This CDR3 region has 13 residues. Looked up from germline, CDR1 is GTSNPN and CDR2 is SVGIG (reference sequence).

The chain has TRBV6-6 and TRBJ2-5; no firm D call. Germline CDR1 and CDR2: MNHNY and SVGAGI (reference sequence). V was pared by 2 bases and J by 8 bases, with 6 bases between. CDR3 length: 11 amino acids. CDR3 coding DNA: TGTGCCAGCAGTTACCTGGAAACCCAGTACTTC. Translated, it gives CASSYLETQYF.

The chain joins TRBV11-3 to TRBJ2-3, with TRBD2 identical over 16 bases. The length of the CDR3 is 16 residues. CDR1 is SGHNT, CDR2 YENEEA, per germline. V gave up 5 bases and J gave up 6 bases; unmatched junction bases: 5. CDR3: CASSEGLAGGPDTQYF. DNA for the CDR3: TGTGCCAGCAGCGAGGGACTAGCGGGAGGGCCGGATACGCAGTATTTT.

V gene TRBV5-1 combines with J gene TRBJ2-3; TRBD2 agrees at 7 bases. This CDR3 comprises 17 residues. The V segment lost 1 base and the J segment 5 bases; nucleotides outside the gene matches: 13. Germline lookup yields CDR1 SGHRS and CDR2 YFSETQ. The CDR3 loop reads CASSLRPSGTEGDTQYF. For the CDR3, the DNA is TGCGCCAGCAGCTTGCGTCCAAGCGGGACTGAGGGAGATACGCAGTATTTT.

The chain recombines TRBV5-5 with TRBJ2-7, with D tentatively TRBD2 (5 bases). The CDR3 consists of 14 residues. V was shortened by 2 bases and J by 6 bases, with 15 bases between the two germline ends. From germline, CDR1 is SGHKS and CDR2 YYEKEE (reference sequence). DNA of the CDR3: TGTGCCAGCAGCTTACACTCGGCTGGGAGCGAGCAGTACTTC. Translated, it gives CASSLHSAGSEQYF.

The chain uses TRBV29-1 and TRBJ2-6; D gene ambiguous. This CDR3 is built from 13 residues. Trimming took off 3 bases at V and 2 bases at J, with 5 bases between the two ends. From germline, CDR1 is SQVTM and CDR2 ANQGSEA. CDR3 sequence: CSVEYAGANVLTF. CDR3 DNA: TGCAGCGTTGAGTACGCTGGGGCCAACGTCCTGACTTTC.

The rearrangement links TRBV6-5 to TRBJ1-3; D call uncertain. Trimming stripped 0 bases from V and 4 bases from J, with 13 bases between. This CDR3 is built from 16 residues. Germline assignment: CDR1 MNHEY and CDR2 SVGAGI. CDR3 sequence: CASSYSPTGGGNTIYF. In nucleotides, the CDR3 is TGTGCCAGCAGTTACTCTCCAACCGGCGGCGGAAACACCATATATTTT.

This chain joins TRBV14 and TRBJ2-3; D is perhaps TRBD2 (5 bases). The germline V gene has CDR1 SGHDN and CDR2 FVKESK. Trimming stripped 5 bases from V and 6 bases from J, with 12 bases between. There are 13 residues in the CDR3. For the CDR3, the DNA is TGTGCCAGCAGCTCCCGCGGGTCGGATACGCAGTATTTT. Translated, it gives CASSSRGSDTQYF.

In its sample, this clone was seen a few times. The rearrangement links TRBV9 to TRBJ1-2, with 7 bases lining up with TRBD1. This CDR3 spans 13 amino acids. Looked up from germline, CDR1 is SGDLS and CDR2 is YYNGEE. Losses at the gene ends were 4 bases for V and 7 bases for J; bases not matched to a gene: 7. For the CDR3, the DNA is TGTGCCAGCAGCCTCAGGGGGGGCTCTGGCTACACCTTC. Residues: CASSLRGGSGYTF.

The rearrangement uses TRBV9 and TRBJ2-2; D remains unclear. CDR1 and CDR2 from the germline V gene are SGDLS and YYNGEE. There are 15 residues in the CDR3. The germline V and J ends were trimmed by 3 bases and 0 bases, with 9 bases remaining between them. CDR3 coding DNA: TGTGCCAGCAGCGGCTACACCTCGAACACCGGGGAGCTGTTTTTT. Protein: CASSGYTSNTGELFF.

This clone has more than one count but fewer than ten. This chain links TRBV7-9 with TRBJ2-1; D is perhaps TRBD1 or TRBD2 (6 bases each). The CDR3 loop spans 14 amino acids. The germline CDR1 and CDR2 sequences are SEHNR and FQNEAQ (reference sequence). V lost 8 bases to trimming and J lost 7 bases, with 18 bases between them. The CDR3 sequence is CASLGAGSGNEQFF. Here the CDR3 DNA reads TGTGCCAGCTTGGGGGCGGGATCTGGGAATGAGCAGTTCTTC. The full variable domain, with the rest looked up from reference TRBV7-9 and TRBJ2-1, is DTGVSQNPRHKITKRGQNVTFRCDPISEHNRLYWYRQTLGQGPEFLTYFQNEAQLEKSRLLSDRFSAERPKGSFSTLEIQRTEQGDSAMYLCASLGAGSGNEQFFGPGTRLTVL.

This rearrangement joins TRBV6-5 to TRBJ2-2; D not certain. The CDR3 has 14 residues. Germline values: CDR1 MNHEY, CDR2 SVGAGI. V was pared by 5 bases and J by 4 bases, with 11 bases between. CDR3 sequence: CASSNSLGTGELFF. As DNA, the CDR3 is TGTGCCAGCAGTAATAGCCTCGGCACCGGGGAGCTGTTTTTT.

The rearrangement uses TRBV21-1 and TRBJ2-7; the table gives TRBD1 as D, unverified against the DNA. TRBV21-1 is designated a pseudogene. CDR3 length: 14 amino acids. CDR3 nucleotides: TGTGCCAGCAGCCGTCGGGACAGGGCCAGAGAGCAGTACTTC. The encoded protein is CASSRRDRAREQYF.

The rearrangement uses TRBV18 and TRBJ2-7; tentatively, D is TRBD2 (6 bases). Trimming took 3 bases from V and 0 from J, leaving 15 bases between them. The CDR3 covers 16 residues. CDR1 is KGHSH, CDR2 LQKENI, per germline. The CDR3 DNA reads TGTGCCAGCTCACCCCAAGCCGCCGGGAGCTCCTACGAGCAGTACTTC. It specifies CASSPQAAGSSYEQYF. The full variable domain, in which reference TRBV18 and TRBJ2-7 provide the parts outside the CDR3, is NAGVMQNPRHLVRRRGQEARLRCSPMKGHSHVYWYRQLPEEGLKFMVYLQKENIIDESGMPKERFSAEFPKEGPSILRIQQVVRGDSAAYFCASSPQAAGSSYEQYFGPGTRLTVT.